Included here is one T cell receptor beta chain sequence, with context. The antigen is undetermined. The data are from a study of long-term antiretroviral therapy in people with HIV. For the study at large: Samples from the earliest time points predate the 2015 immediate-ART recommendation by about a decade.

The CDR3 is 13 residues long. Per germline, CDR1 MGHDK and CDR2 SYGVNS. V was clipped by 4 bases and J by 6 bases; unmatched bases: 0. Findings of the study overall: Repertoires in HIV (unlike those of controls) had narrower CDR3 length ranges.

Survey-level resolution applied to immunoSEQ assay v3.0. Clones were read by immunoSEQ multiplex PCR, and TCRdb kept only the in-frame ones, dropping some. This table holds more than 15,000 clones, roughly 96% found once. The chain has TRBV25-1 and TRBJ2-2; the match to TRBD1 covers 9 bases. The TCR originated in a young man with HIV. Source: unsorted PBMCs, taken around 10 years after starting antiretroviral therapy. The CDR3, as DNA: TGTGCCAGCAGTGGACAGGGGGCCGGGGAGCTGTTTTTT. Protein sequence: CASSGQGAGELFF.